These T cell receptor beta chains were read from a single sample in a study of CD8 T cells in ankylosing spondylitis. In TCRdb, the 5' RACE reads were re-called with MiXCR into one record per CDR3 protein. The sample records a few hundred thousand distinct CDR3 sequences, around 10% being singletons. Source material: blood, either unsorted or a sorted T cell fraction (not recorded which). The receptor source for this set is a male donor with ankylosing spondylitis or in good health (not recorded which). Each CDR3 is given with its conserved first and last residue. D genes are given only for firm matches. Only some rows state a clone size, as once, few, many or a class for expanded clones.

abundance	d_gene	v_gene	j_gene	CDR3nt	CDR3aa
many	.	TRBV5-1	TRBJ2-7	TGCGCCAGCAGCTTAGAGGGAGCCTACGAGCAGTACTTC	CASSLEGAYEQYF
few	.	TRBV27	TRBJ1-1	TGTGCCAGCAGCCTAGAGGGGACTGAAGCTTTCTTT	CASSLEGTEAFF
many	.	TRBV6-1	TRBJ2-2	TGTGCCAGCAGTGAGGTCACGGAGAACACCGGGGAGCTGTTTTTT	CASSEVTENTGELFF
many	TRBD2	TRBV29-1	TRBJ2-2	TGCAGCGCTCGCGGGGGTAGCCCTAACACCGGGGAGCTGTTTTTT	CSARGGSPNTGELFF
.	TRBD2	TRBV3-1	TRBJ2-1	TGTGCCAGCAGACACGAGAAGGGACTAGCGGGAGGGAATGAGCAGTTCTTC	CASRHEKGLAGGNEQFF
many	TRBD1	TRBV10-2	TRBJ2-1	TGCGCCAGCAGTGGGCCCCTTATGGACAGGTACTCCTACAATGAGCAGTTCTTC	CASSGPLMDRYSYNEQFF
.	.	TRBV27	TRBJ2-1	TGTGCCAGCAGCCCAGGGGCAGGGGGGCTCAATGAGCAGTTCTTC	CASSPGAGGLNEQFF
many	TRBD2	TRBV20-1	TRBJ2-5	TGCAGTGCTAGAGGGCAAATTGTCGGGCGGGGGACCCAAGAGACCCAGTACTTC	CSARGQIVGRGTQETQYF
many	.	TRBV5-1	TRBJ2-7	TGCGCCAGCAGCTTGGGGACGGCGGGTTCCTACGAGCAGTACTTC	CASSLGTAGSYEQYF
few	.	TRBV6-5	TRBJ2-5	TGTGCCAGCAGTTACTCGACGGCCGAAGAGACCCAGTACTTC	CASSYSTAEETQYF
many	.	TRBV5-1	TRBJ1-1	TGCGCCAGCAGCTTGTATGGAGGTCGAGTGAACACTGAAGCTTTCTTT	CASSLYGGRVNTEAFF
many	.	TRBV5-1	TRBJ2-6	TGCGCCAGCAGCTCGGACGACCTGACAGTTTCTGGGGCCAACGTCCTGACTTTC	CASSSDDLTVSGANVLTF
many	.	TRBV5-1	TRBJ2-7	TGCGCCAGCAGCTTACTGGGATCTTCCTACGAGCAGTACTTC	CASSLLGSSYEQYF
many	TRBD2	TRBV7-2	TRBJ2-1	TGTGCCAGCTTCGTCCCCAGGGAGGGTAAAAATGAGCAGTTCTTC	CASFVPREGKNEQFF
many	.	TRBV4-2	TRBJ2-3	TGTGCCAGCAGCCAAGGTGCTAGCGACACAGATACGCAGTATTTT	CASSQGASDTDTQYF
few	.	TRBV20-1	TRBJ1-2	TGCAGTGCTAGGGATCCTGGCTATGGCTACACCTTC	CSARDPGYGYTF
.	TRBD1	TRBV7-9	TRBJ1-2	TGTGCCAGCAGCGCCGGGACAGGGGGCGGTGGCTACACCTTC	CASSAGTGGGGYTF
many	.	TRBV20-1	TRBJ1-1	TGCAGTGCTCGTTATTCGAACACTGAAGCTTTCTTT	CSARYSNTEAFF
many	.	TRBV7-9	TRBJ1-2	TGTGCCAGCAGCGTAATTGGATATGGCTACACCTTC	CASSVIGYGYTF
.	.	TRBV6-1	TRBJ2-5	TGTGCCAGCAGTGAACCTGGCTTCCAAGAGACCCAGTACTTC	CASSEPGFQETQYF
few	.	TRBV4-1	TRBJ2-7	TGCGCCAGCAGCCTGCGACTCGGCACCTCCTACGAGCAGTACTTC	CASSLRLGTSYEQYF
many	.	TRBV12-3/TRBV12-4	TRBJ2-2	TGTGCCAGCGGCCGATCGAACACCGGGGAGCTGTTTTTT	CASGRSNTGELFF
few	TRBD2	TRBV15	TRBJ2-5	TGTGCCACCAGCAGATCTAGCGGGTCAGGCCCGGAGACCCAGTACTTC	CATSRSSGSGPETQYF
few	TRBD1	TRBV5-5	TRBJ1-5	TGTGCCAGCAGCTTGGCGGCTCAGGGGGACCAGCCCCAGCATTTT	CASSLAAQGDQPQHF
many	TRBD2	TRBV5-1	TRBJ2-1	TGCGCCAGCAGCTATTCGGGGGGTTTCAATGAGCAGTTCTTC	CASSYSGGFNEQFF
many	TRBD1	TRBV7-2	TRBJ1-1	TGTGCCAGCAGCTTCCGACAGGGGGGGACTGAAGCTTTCTTT	CASSFRQGGTEAFF
few	TRBD1	TRBV6-1	TRBJ2-7	TGTGCCAGCAGCCGCCCCTCGAAGGGGGCCCCACTCAGCGAGCAGTACTTC	CASSRPSKGAPLSEQYF
few	.	TRBV6-1	TRBJ2-6	TGTGCCAGCAGTGAAATCCCGGGTTCAGGGGCCAACGTCCTGACTTTC	CASSEIPGSGANVLTF
few	.	TRBV12-5	TRBJ1-1	TGTGCTAGTGTTCCCTCCACGCCACAGAACGCTGAAGCTTTCTTT	CASVPSTPQNAEAFF
many	.	TRBV29-1	TRBJ2-5	TGCAGCGTCAACCACAGGGTCTCCGAGACCCAGTACTTC	CSVNHRVSETQYF
few	.	TRBV4-1	TRBJ1-3	TGCGCCAGCAGCCCCATTGGGGTTGGAAACACCATATATTTT	CASSPIGVGNTIYF
few	.	TRBV28	TRBJ2-1	TGTGCCAGCAGTTCCCTAACAGGGAGCTCCTACAATGAGCAGTTCTTC	CASSSLTGSSYNEQFF
many	TRBD2	TRBV20-1	TRBJ2-7	TGCAGTGCTGGTGGACGGGAGGGCTACGAGCAGTACTTC	CSAGGREGYEQYF
few	.	TRBV2	TRBJ2-3	TGTGCCAGCAGTGAATCCCCAGGGGAGAGGGTCCTAGGTACGCAGTATTTT	CASSESPGERVLGTQYF
many	.	TRBV4-1	TRBJ1-1	TGCGCCAGCAGCCAAGATAGCAGACCTAACACTGAAGCTTTCTTT	CASSQDSRPNTEAFF
.	.	TRBV5-5	TRBJ1-1	TGTGCCAGCAGCTTGGGGGAGACATGGGATGCTTTCTTT	CASSLGETWDAFF
many	TRBD2	TRBV9	TRBJ2-1	TGTGCCAGCACCCCTTTTAGCGGGGGGTTCCTCTACAATGAGCAGTTCTTC	CASTPFSGGFLYNEQFF
many	.	TRBV4-1	TRBJ2-3	TGCGCCAGCAGCCAGCGGGATCTTAGCACAGATACGCAGTATTTT	CASSQRDLSTDTQYF
many	.	TRBV3-1	TRBJ2-5	TGTGCCAGCAGCCAAGGGGGCTACTTCTTCAATCAGAGGGAAGAGACCCAGTACTTC	CASSQGGYFFNQREETQYF
.	TRBD2	TRBV18	TRBJ2-1	TGTGCCAGCTCACCGGAAGCGGGGTACTCCTACAATGAGCAGTTCTTC	CASSPEAGYSYNEQFF
.	.	TRBV2	TRBJ2-2	TGTGCCAGCCGCCGGGAGAGGCGTGACACCGGGGAGCTGTTTTTT	CASRRERRDTGELFF
many	.	TRBV29-1	TRBJ2-7	TGCAGCGTTGCTTCCCAGGGGCAGTACTTC	CSVASQGQYF
many	.	TRBV25-1	TRBJ2-5	TGTGCCAGCGCGCAAGAGACCCAGTACTTC	CASAQETQYF
many	.	TRBV5-1	TRBJ1-1	TGCGCCAGCAGCCCCACTATGAACACTGAAGCTTTCTTT	CASSPTMNTEAFF
.	.	TRBV12-3/TRBV12-4	TRBJ2-3	TGTGCCAGCAGTTTTGACGTACCCCCCGGCACAGATACGCAGTATTTT	CASSFDVPPGTDTQYF
many	TRBD1	TRBV2	TRBJ1-4	TGTGCCAGCAGTCTGACGTCAGGGGGCATTGGAGAAAAACTGTTTTTT	CASSLTSGGIGEKLFF
.	.	TRBV12-3/TRBV12-4	TRBJ2-5	TGTGCCAGCAGTCCCGATAGTATAAAAGAGACCCAGTACTTC	CASSPDSIKETQYF
many	.	TRBV29-1	TRBJ2-2	TGCAGCGTTGGAAAGTCCCTGAACACCGGGGAGCTGTTTTTT	CSVGKSLNTGELFF
many	TRBD2	TRBV29-1	TRBJ2-3	TGCAGCGTTGAAGCACTAGCGGGAACAGATACGCAGTATTTT	CSVEALAGTDTQYF
many	.	TRBV9	TRBJ1-4	TGTGCCAGCAGCGAGGGGTTGCGACTTGAAAAACTGTTTTTT	CASSEGLRLEKLFF
.	TRBD1	TRBV2	TRBJ1-5	TGTGCCAGCAGACCGGGACAGCTTCTCAATCAGCCCCAGCATTTT	CASRPGQLLNQPQHF
.	TRBD2	TRBV7-8	TRBJ2-5	TGTGCCAGCAGCTATGCGGGGGTACAAGAGACCCAGTACTTC	CASSYAGVQETQYF
many	.	TRBV6-1	TRBJ2-7	TGTGCCAGCAGTGAAGGTAGCGGAGACTCCTACGAGCAGTACTTC	CASSEGSGDSYEQYF
.	.	TRBV11-2	TRBJ2-1	TGTGCCAGCCGACGCCCGCTCTACAATGAGCAGTTCTTC	CASRRPLYNEQFF
few	.	TRBV13	TRBJ2-7	TGTGCCAGCAGCTTAGAAGCTGCCTACGAGCAGTACTTC	CASSLEAAYEQYF
few	TRBD2	TRBV25-1	TRBJ2-1	TGTGCCAGCAGTGCGACAACTAGCGGGGCAAGCAATGAGCAGTTCTTC	CASSATTSGASNEQFF
.	.	TRBV6-1	TRBJ1-2	TGTGCCAGCAGTGAAAAGGAGGACAGCCCGGGGAATGGCTACACCTTC	CASSEKEDSPGNGYTF
many	TRBD1	TRBV20-1	TRBJ2-7	TGCAGTGCTAGAAATAGGGGACAGGGTGTGTCCTACGAGCAGTACTTC	CSARNRGQGVSYEQYF
many	.	TRBV11-2	TRBJ2-1	TGTGCCAGCAGCTTAGGGAACTACAATGAGCAGTTCTTC	CASSLGNYNEQFF
few	TRBD2	TRBV2	TRBJ2-7	TGTGCCAGCAGTATGGGACTAGGGGTCTACGAGCAGTACTTC	CASSMGLGVYEQYF